This TCR beta chain is drawn from a study of blood T cell repertoires in COVID-19. Germline assignment: CDR1 SQVTM and CDR2 ANQGSEA. This CDR3 region has 15 residues. The trim removed 6 bases at V and 5 bases at J, leaving 10 bases unmatched. This clone has a single count. The assay was immunoSEQ multiplex PCR, and TCRdb's table has in-frame clones only and misses some. The data contain tens of thousands of clones, 65% to 85% of them seen just once; the ten biggest clones take up approximately 15%. The sequencing sample was made of peripheral blood. This clonotype was obtained from a man aged 35-49 years with acute or convalescent COVID-19. The rearrangement links TRBV29-1 to TRBJ1-4, with 9 bases lining up with TRBD1. The CDR3 spells CSVRKDRGQNEKLFF. The DNA for the CDR3 is TGCAGCGTGCGGAAGGACAGGGGCCAGAATGAAAAACTGTTTTTT.